This TCR beta chain derives from a study of CD8 T cells in ankylosing spondylitis. With molecular barcodes, quantitative 5'-RACE was used to make the TCR beta libraries. TCRdb ran MiXCR on the 5' RACE reads and lists one entry per CDR3 protein. Here the sample spans approximately 150,000 distinct CDR3 sequences, 30% to 40% being singletons. This receptor was obtained from a male donor with ankylosing spondylitis. The sequencing input was synovial fluid, either unsorted or a sorted T cell fraction (not recorded which).

The CDR3 bases are TGTGCCAGCAGTTACGGAGGGGGCCGGGGCTATGGCTACACCTTC. It yields the protein CASSYGGGRGYGYTF. This chain connects TRBV6-5 to TRBJ1-2; 7 nucleotides line up with TRBD1. This CDR3 contains 15 residues. V lost 2 bases and J lost 4; bases outside the gene matches: 7. In germline, CDR1 is MNHEY, CDR2 SVGAGI.